These T cell receptor beta chains were read from a single sample in a study of blood T cells in healthy people across ages. TCRdb redid the calling of the 5' RACE reads with MiXCR, one entry per CDR3 protein. Found here are about a million distinct CDR3 sequences, 30% to 40% of them singletons; the top ten hold under 15%. The material sequenced was blood. All receptors derive from a young man in good health. CDR3s include the opening cysteine and the closing phenylalanine or tryptophan. The D gene is left open where the match is weak. The size field is filled for only some rows; it gives once, few, many or a size class.

d_gene	abundance	v_gene	j_gene	CDR3nt	CDR3aa
-	few	TRBV4-3	TRBJ1-1	TGCGCCAGCAGCCAAGCGGGGTTGGCTTTCTTT	CASSQAGLAFF
-	-	TRBV20-1	TRBJ1-5	TGCAGTGCTAGCTGGGGGGGATCCAATAGCAATCAGCCCCAGCATTTT	CSASWGGSNSNQPQHF
-	many	TRBV20-1	TRBJ1-2	TGCAGTGCTAGAGATCAGGAGCGTTCGATCGGCTACACCTTC	CSARDQERSIGYTF
TRBD2	few	TRBV20-1	TRBJ2-7	TGCAGTGCTAGTCCCGGGACTAGCGGATTCAGCTACGAGCAGTACTTC	CSASPGTSGFSYEQYF
TRBD1	-	TRBV5-1	TRBJ1-1	TGCGCCAGCAGCATGGGACAGGGGGCTCGGACTGAAGCTTTCTTT	CASSMGQGARTEAFF
-	-	TRBV7-9	TRBJ1-1	TGTGCCAGCAGCTTAAACAGCCCTGGAGAAGCTTTCTTT	CASSLNSPGEAFF
TRBD1	-	TRBV10-3	TRBJ2-4	TGTGCCATCAGTGACCGACAGGGGGCTTACAATGAGCAGTACTTC	CAISDRQGAYNEQYF
-	-	TRBV29-1	TRBJ1-1	TGCAGCGTTGGGGGGGCTGGCACTGAAGCTTTCTTT	CSVGGAGTEAFF
-	-	TRBV12-3/TRBV12-4	TRBJ2-1	TGTGCCAGCAGTTCCCAGGTCTCCTACAATGAGCAGTTCTTC	CASSSQVSYNEQFF
TRBD2	few	TRBV7-2	TRBJ2-1	TGTGCCGGCAAGAGGGCTAGCGGAAATGAGCAGTTCTTC	CAGKRASGNEQFF
-	-	TRBV7-9	TRBJ1-2	TGTGCCAGCAGCACAGACAGGCATGGCTACACCTTC	CASSTDRHGYTF
TRBD2	-	TRBV4-2	TRBJ2-7	TGTGCCAGCAGCCAAGCAAGCGGGGGGAACTCCTACAATGAGCAGTACTTC	CASSQASGGNSYNEQYF
-	-	TRBV10-3	TRBJ2-5	TGTGCCATCAGTGACGTTCGGGGCCAAGAGACCCAGTACTTC	CAISDVRGQETQYF
TRBD1	many	TRBV2	TRBJ1-5	TGTGCCAGCAGACCCGACAGGGGGGGCAATCAGCCCCAGCATTTT	CASRPDRGGNQPQHF
-	-	TRBV9	TRBJ1-1	TGTGCCAGCAGTAGGGGCAAAGACACTGAAGCTTTCTTT	CASSRGKDTEAFF
-	-	TRBV20-1	TRBJ2-7	TGCAGTGCCCACGGCGACGGAGGAGCTCCCGAGCAGTACTTC	CSAHGDGGAPEQYF
-	few	TRBV7-2	TRBJ2-7	TGTGCCAGCAGCTTAGTAGGAGAACGGGGCGAGCAGTACTTC	CASSLVGERGEQYF
-	-	TRBV6-2/TRBV6-3	TRBJ2-2	TGTGCCAGCAGTTACTCCAGGGTGTCCCCCGGGGAGCTGTTTTTT	CASSYSRVSPGELFF
-	few	TRBV29-1	TRBJ1-1	TGCAGCGGCCGTCAGGTGAACACTGAAGCTTTCTTT	CSGRQVNTEAFF
-	few	TRBV5-5	TRBJ1-1	TGTGCCAGCAGCTTGGCGGTGGGACCGGACACTGAAGCTTTCTTT	CASSLAVGPDTEAFF
-	-	TRBV30	TRBJ1-2	TGTGCCTGGAGTGTAGGTAGTGGCTACACCTTC	CAWSVGSGYTF
TRBD1	-	TRBV20-1	TRBJ1-2	TGCAGTGCTCGGGACAGGCCCATGAATGGCTACACCTTC	CSARDRPMNGYTF
-	-	TRBV4-3	TRBJ2-2	TGCGCCAGCAGCGCTGAAATCGACGGGGAGCTGTTTTTT	CASSAEIDGELFF
TRBD1	many	TRBV10-3	TRBJ2-3	TGTGCCACCACCGGGACAGGGGTGGTGACAGATACGCAGTATTTT	CATTGTGVVTDTQYF
-	-	TRBV30	TRBJ2-3	TGTGCCTGGAGTGTCCACAGGGTTAGCACAGATACGCAGTATTTT	CAWSVHRVSTDTQYF
-	few	TRBV29-1	TRBJ2-5	TGCAGCGTTCCCCTCCAAGGGGAGACCCAGTACTTC	CSVPLQGETQYF